This is a list of T cell receptor beta chains from one sample in a study of breast tumors, draining lymph nodes, adjacent tissues. TCRdb ran MiXCR on the multiplex PCR reads and lists one entry per CDR3 protein. The sample records 25,000 or so distinct CDR3 sequences, about 24% being singletons. Input material: breast tumor tissue. The receptors stem from a female donor with breast cancer. Some clones in this sample may be carry-over from other donors' samples. The CDR3 runs from the conserved cysteine through the conserved F or W. The D gene is left open where the match is weak. Expanded clones get a size class; other rows say once, few or many, or leave the size out.

>TRBV2|TRBD2|many|TRBJ2-1
TGTGCCAGCAGTGATAGCGGGAGGCAGTTCTTC
CASSDSGRQFF
>TRBV27|TRBD2|NA|TRBJ2-3
TGTGCCAGCAGTTCCGTGGGACTAGCGGCTAGCACAGATACGCAGTATTTT
CASSSVGLAASTDTQYF
>TRBV6-1|TRBD2|NA|TRBJ2-7
TGTGCCAGCGGGGGACTAGCGGGGGGGGGCGAGCAGTACTTC
CASGGLAGGGEQYF
>TRBV11-3|TRBD2|many|TRBJ2-3
TGTGCCAGCAGCTTACCCCCGGGAGGGCTCACAGATACGCAGTATTTT
CASSLPPGGLTDTQYF
>TRBV19|TRBD2|many|TRBJ2-7
TGTGCCAGTACCTCGAGCGGGGCCAGTCACGAGCAGTACTTC
CASTSSGASHEQYF
>TRBV24-1|NA|NA|TRBJ2-1
TGTGCCACCAGTGATGGTCGAGGGAGAAGCGGCAATGGGCAATTCTTC
CATSDGRGRSGNGQFF
>TRBV7-6|TRBD1|many|TRBJ2-3
TGTGCCAGCAGCTTAAACAGGGGGAACACAGATACGCAGTATTTT
CASSLNRGNTDTQYF
>TRBV15|TRBD1|NA|TRBJ2-7
TGTGCCACCAGCAGAGATACGACAGGGGTGGGCGAGCAGTACTTC
CATSRDTTGVGEQYF
>TRBV20-1|NA|NA|TRBJ1-2
TGCAGTGCTAGAGCCCCACAGGCAATTAACTATGGCTACACCTTC
CSARAPQAINYGYTF
>TRBV15|NA|many|TRBJ1-2
TGTGCCACCAGCAGAGGTCAACAGCCCTACACCTTC
CATSRGQQPYTF
>TRBV7-9|NA|many|TRBJ1-4
TGTGCCAGCAGCTTAGCCGGCCAGAATGAAAAACTGTTTTTT
CASSLAGQNEKLFF
>TRBV9|NA|NA|TRBJ1-1
TGTGCCAGCAGCGTGCAGGCGGGGGACACTGAAGCTTTCTTT
CASSVQAGDTEAFF
>TRBV7-8|NA|many|TRBJ2-7
TGTGCCAGCCGGACGGGGGGCACGTTCGGCTACGAGCAGTACTTC
CASRTGGTFGYEQYF
>TRBV5-6|NA|many|TRBJ2-5
TGTGCCAGCAGCACTGATACCCAAGATACCCAGTACTTC
CASSTDTQDTQYF
>TRBV5-1|TRBD2|many|TRBJ2-1
TGCGCCAGCAGCCCAAACGGACTAGCGGGCGACAATGAGCAGTTCTTC
CASSPNGLAGDNEQFF
>TRBV25-1|NA|many|TRBJ1-6
TGTGCCAGCAGTGATTCGTACGTCTATAATTCACCCCTCCACTTT
CASSDSYVYNSPLHF
>TRBV9|NA|many|TRBJ1-2
TGTGCCAGCAGCCCCCGACCGAATAACTATGGCTACACCTTC
CASSPRPNNYGYTF
>TRBV7-9|NA|many|TRBJ2-7
TGTGCCAGCAGCCCCCGGACAGTGCCCTCCTACGAGCAGTACTTC
CASSPRTVPSYEQYF
>TRBV2|TRBD2|many|TRBJ2-7
TGTGCCAGCAGGGAGGGACTAGCGGGAGGCGAGCAGTACTTC
CASREGLAGGEQYF
>TRBV20-1|NA|medium-sized|TRBJ2-5
TGCAGTGCCAGCCCGTCGGGCGGCGCCCAAGAGACCCAGTACTTC
CSASPSGGAQETQYF
>TRBV5-5|TRBD1|many|TRBJ2-5
TGTGCCAGCAGCTACACCGGGACAGAAGAGACCCAGTACTTC
CASSYTGTEETQYF
>TRBV7-9|NA|NA|TRBJ2-3
TGTGCCAGCAGCCTGGGGTCGGACACGCAGAATTTT
CASSLGSDTQNF
>TRBV28|TRBD2|many|TRBJ2-7
TGTGCCAGCAGCTCTGGGACTACGCTCTACGAGCAGTACTTC
CASSSGTTLYEQYF
>TRBV2|NA|many|TRBJ2-5
TGTGCCAGCAGACCAACTAAGGTGGAGCAAGAGACCCAGTACTTC
CASRPTKVEQETQYF
>TRBV11-1|TRBD2|NA|TRBJ2-3
TGTGCCAGCAGCCTCGGACTAGCGGGAGGGCCCACTAGCACAGATACGCAGTATTTT
CASSLGLAGGPTSTDTQYF
>TRBV20-1|NA|once|TRBJ2-1
TGCAGTGCTAGAGATACTGTAGGGCGAGCTGTAGATGAGCGGTTCTTC
CSARDTVGRAVDERFF
>TRBV20-1|TRBD2|many|TRBJ2-7
TGCAGTGCTAGCAAGGTGGGAGGGCCCTACGAGCAGTACTTC
CSASKVGGPYEQYF
>TRBV29-1|TRBD1|many|TRBJ2-7
TGCAGCGTGGGCCGGGACAGGAGGACCTACGAGCAGTACTTC
CSVGRDRRTYEQYF
>TRBV20-1|TRBD1|many|TRBJ1-5
TGCAGGCCCCAGGTTTCTAGTGAAGGCAGGGGGCGCGTGAATAGCAATCAGCCCCAGCATTTT
CRPQVSSEGRGRVNSNQPQHF
>TRBV6-1|TRBD2|many|TRBJ2-1
TGTGCCAGCAGTTCTAGCGGGACCCAATCCTACAATGAGCAGTTCTTC
CASSSSGTQSYNEQFF
>TRBV7-9|NA|NA|TRBJ2-7
TGTGCCAGCAGCTTAGCGGGAGTGCCCGAGCGGTACTTC
CASSLAGVPERYF
>TRBV28|NA|few|TRBJ2-6
TGTGCCAGCAGTAATACAGACTCTGGGGCCAACGTCCTGACTTTC
CASSNTDSGANVLTF
>TRBV5-1|NA|many|TRBJ2-1
TGCGCCAGCACCAACTGGGCCCCGGGTTTTGGGGCGCACAATGAGCAGTTCTTC
CASTNWAPGFGAHNEQFF
>TRBV12-3/TRBV12-4|TRBD2|many|TRBJ2-5
TGTGCCAGCAAGGGTAGTCGGCCAGCGGGAGCTTGGGAGACCCAGTACTTC
CASKGSRPAGAWETQYF
>TRBV29-1|NA|few|TRBJ1-1
TGCAGCGTTGATGGGGGAACTGAAGCTTTCTTT
CSVDGGTEAFF
>TRBV2|NA|many|TRBJ2-3
TGTGCCAGCAGTGAAAACGGGAGTGGTACAGATACGCAGTATTTT
CASSENGSGTDTQYF
>TRBV5-5|NA|NA|TRBJ2-5
TGTGCCAGCAGCCCCCCGGGGGTGGGGGAGACCCAGTACTTC
CASSPPGVGETQYF
>TRBV6-5|TRBD2|NA|TRBJ2-2
TGTGCCAGCAGACAAAGCGGGGCGAACACCGGGGAGCTGCTTTTT
CASRQSGANTGELLF
>TRBV6-2/TRBV6-3|TRBD1|NA|TRBJ2-7
TGTACCAGCAGTTGGACAGGGGGGGTCTGCGAGCAGTACTTC
CTSSWTGGVCEQYF
>TRBV4-3|NA|NA|TRBJ1-3
TGCGCCAGCAGCGTCCGTTTCGGGGGTAGGACTGGAAACACCATATATTTT
CASSVRFGGRTGNTIYF
>TRBV5-1|TRBD1|many|TRBJ1-3
TGCGCCAGCAGCACCACCGGACAGGGCTTAGCTGGAAACACCATATATTTT
CASSTTGQGLAGNTIYF
>TRBV20-1|TRBD2|many|TRBJ2-5
TGCAGTGCTAGAAGCGGGAGGGCGGATGAGACCCAGTACTTC
CSARSGRADETQYF
>TRBV6-1|TRBD1|many|TRBJ1-4
TGTGCCAGCCGGGACAGCTCCAATGAAAAACTGTTTTTT
CASRDSSNEKLFF
>TRBV7-9|NA|many|TRBJ1-2
TGTGCCAGCAGCCCGGGCGACGGGTATGGCTACACCTTC
CASSPGDGYGYTF
>TRBV5-1|TRBD2|NA|TRBJ2-1
TGCGCCAGCCGAGGGACTAGCGGGAGTTCTTACAATGAGCAGTTCTTC
CASRGTSGSSYNEQFF
>TRBV12-3/TRBV12-4|NA|many|TRBJ2-7
TGTGCCAGCAGTTTAGACTACGAGCAGTACTTC
CASSLDYEQYF
>TRBV5-5|NA|many|TRBJ2-1
TGTGCCAGCAGCTTGGCCACAGAAATTGCGCAGTTCTTC
CASSLATEIAQFF
>TRBV2|TRBD2|many|TRBJ2-7
TGTGCCAGCAGTGAATGGGGCGGACTAGTGGGTTACGAGCAGTACTTC
CASSEWGGLVGYEQYF